These 28 T cell receptor beta chains came from one sample sequenced in a study of T cells after yellow fever vaccination. TCRdb reprocessed the 5' RACE reads via MiXCR and lists one record per CDR3 protein. This table holds approximately 300,000 distinct CDR3 sequences, around 10% found once. Specimen: CD4+ T cells sorted from PBMCs, collected 45 days after the yellow fever booster vaccination. These receptors originate from a man between 18 and 29 years old who received the YFV17D yellow fever vaccine.

This clonotype was counted between two and nine times. The chain recombines TRBV5-6 with TRBJ1-1; D possibly corresponds to TRBD1 (5 bases). Trimming shortened V by 0 bases and J by 3 bases, and 9 bases separated the two germline ends. The length of the CDR3 is 14 residues. Germline V lookup: CDR1 SGHDT, CDR2 YYEEEE. The CDR3 DNA sequence: TGTGCCAGCAGCTTGGTGGGGGGGGACACTGAAGCTTTCTTT. Amino acids: CASSLVGGDTEAFF.

This clonotype was observed a handful of times. The J gene is TRBJ2-7, the V gene TRBV18; 9 nucleotides line up with TRBD1. Trimming at V came to 4 bases and at J to 5 bases, leaving 12 bases not matched to a gene. Germline values: CDR1 KGHSH, CDR2 LQKENI. The CDR3 loop spans 16 amino acids. The CDR3 coding sequence is TGTGCCAGCTCACGCGAACCGGGACAGGGACAGCACGAGCAGTACGTC. This sequence encodes CASSREPGQGQHEQYV.

This sequence joins TRBV6-1 and TRBJ2-3; 12 bases fit TRBD2. CDR1 is MNHNS and CDR2 is SASEGT in the germline V gene. This CDR3 spans 15 amino acids. J was trimmed by 6 bases and V by 4 bases; bases with no gene match: 5. The CDR3 DNA reads as TGTGCCAGCAGTGGGACTAGCGGGGTTTGGGATACGCAGTATTTT. It encodes CASSGTSGVWDTQYF.

In this sample, this clonotype turned up a few times. This sequence joins TRBV5-1 and TRBJ2-1; the D gene is possibly TRBD2 (5 bases). This CDR3 contains 13 residues. Trimming stripped 6 bases from V and 4 bases from J, with 11 bases between. The germline V gene encodes CDR1 SGHRS and CDR2 YFSETQ. As DNA, the CDR3 is TGCGCCAGCACACCCGGGGAGTACAATGAGCAGTTCTTC. Protein: CASTPGEYNEQFF.

This CDR3 reads CASSYAASYEQYF. The CDR3 DNA reads TGTGCCAGCAGCTACGCAGCCTCCTACGAGCAGTACTTC. The chain links TRBV11-3 to TRBJ2-7, with no clear D. The germline V gene encodes CDR1 SGHNT and CDR2 YENEEA. V lost 4 bases and J 0 bases, leaving 7 bases between the germline ends. The CDR3 length is 13 residues.

This clonotype came up many times. The chain joins TRBV7-8 to TRBJ2-5; D possibly corresponds to TRBD2 (6 bases). Trimming pared 1 base from V and 7 bases from J, leaving 22 bases between. The germline gives CDR1 SGHVS, CDR2 FQNEAQ. The length of the CDR3 is 17 residues. The CDR3 loop reads CASSLDLLARGEGTQYF. CDR3 DNA: TGTGCCAGCAGCTTAGATCTACTAGCCCGCGGCGAAGGGACCCAGTACTTC.

This chain uses TRBV5-1 with TRBJ1-2; TRBD1 aligns across 7 bases. Trimming cost V 5 bases and J 8 bases; bases outside gene matches: 3. Germline V gene sequence: CDR1 SGHRS, CDR2 YFSETQ. The CDR3 has 11 residues. The CDR3 loop is CASSDRAGYTF. DNA for the CDR3: TGCGCCAGCAGTGACAGGGCCGGCTACACCTTC.

There are a few counts of this clonotype. The J gene is TRBJ2-7, the V gene TRBV20-1; TRBD1 matches 9 bases. Trimming at V came to 6 bases and at J to 4 bases, leaving 7 bases not matched to a gene. Germline CDR1 DFQATT, CDR2 SNEGSKA (reference sequence). The CDR3 consists of 13 residues. The CDR3 sequence: CSARTGAGYEQYF. The CDR3 DNA sequence: TGCAGTGCCAGGACAGGGGCGGGGTACGAGCAGTACTTC.

The CDR3 reads CASSPIGLQNTEAFF. CDR3 nucleotides: TGTGCCAGCTCACCTATCGGATTACAGAACACTGAAGCTTTCTTT. The rearrangement uses TRBV18 and TRBJ1-1; D not resolved. Trimming shortened V by 3 bases and J by 1 base, and 12 bases separated the two germline ends. This CDR3 is built from 15 residues. Germline V gene data show CDR1 as KGHSH and CDR2 as LQKENI. Drawing the rest from reference TRBV18 and TRBJ1-1, the complete variable domain is NAGVMQNPRHLVRRRGQEARLRCSPMKGHSHVYWYRQLPEEGLKFMVYLQKENIIDESGMPKERFSAEFPKEGPSILRIQQVVRGDSAAYFCASSPIGLQNTEAFFGQGTRLTVV.

The V call is TRBV20-1, the J call TRBJ2-1, with 8 bases fitting TRBD2. The CDR3 loop spans 15 amino acids. V gave up 0 bases and J gave up 4 bases; unmatched junction bases: 5. Germline V CDR1 and CDR2: DFQATT, SNEGSKA (reference sequence). The CDR3 spells CSARDGTRGYNEQFF. As DNA, the CDR3 is TGCAGTGCTAGAGATGGGACTAGGGGATACAATGAGCAGTTCTTC.

The chain links TRBV28 to TRBJ1-3, with D possibly being TRBD1 (5 bases). The CDR3 is 16 residues long. CDR1 MDHEN and CDR2 SYDVKM come from the germline V gene. V was trimmed by 3 bases and J by 0 bases, leaving 12 bases between them. CDR3 nucleotide sequence: TGTGCCAGCAGTTTGTATCGGGGGAACTCTGGAAACACCATATATTTT. Amino acids: CASSLYRGNSGNTIYF.

This clonotype occurred many times. The J gene is TRBJ2-2, the V gene TRBV12-3 or TRBV12-4, with D unresolved. Trimming shortened V by 2 bases and J by 13 bases, and 14 bases separated the two germline ends. This CDR3 spans 13 amino acids. CDR3 in DNA: TGTGCCAGCAGTTTAAGGGTTCCGTTGGTGCTGTTTTTT. Protein sequence: CASSLRVPLVLFF.

This clonotype showed up just a few times. The chain joins TRBV6-5 to TRBJ2-7; no reliable D call. Germline CDR1 reads MNHEY; CDR2 reads SVGAGI. The CDR3 is 14 amino acids. Trimming pared 2 bases from V and 0 bases from J, leaving 8 bases between. The CDR3 is CASSYGQYSYEQYF. The CDR3 DNA follows: TGTGCCAGCAGTTACGGGCAGTACTCCTACGAGCAGTACTTC.

The CDR3 coding sequence is TGTGCCAGCTCACCGACCGGCTGGGAGACCCAGTACTTC. It yields the protein CASSPTGWETQYF. V and J are TRBV18 and TRBJ2-5; no reliable D call. The CDR3 loop spans 13 amino acids. With 3 bases removed from V and 5 bases from J, the gap between germline ends came to 10 bases. Germline V gene lookup returns CDR1 KGHSH and CDR2 LQKENI.

In this sample, this clonotype turned up a few times. The genes are TRBV7-9 and TRBJ2-1; D gene ambiguous. The CDR3 contains 17 residues. CDR1 is SEHNR, CDR2 FQNEAQ, per germline (reference sequence). V lost 1 base, J lost 2 bases, and 15 bases lay in between. The CDR3 region is CASSLELSIPAYNEQFF. The CDR3 nucleotides read TGTGCCAGCAGCTTAGAACTGTCTATACCAGCCTACAATGAGCAGTTCTTC.

This clonotype was detected a few times. The chain uses TRBV12-3 or TRBV12-4 and TRBJ2-5; the match to TRBD2 covers 7 bases. The length of the CDR3 is 14 residues. V shed 4 bases and J 3 bases; nucleotides not matched to a gene: 5. The CDR3 DNA reads as TGTGCCAGCAGTTCACTAGCGCTGGAAGAGACCCAGTACTTC. It is translated as CASSSLALEETQYF.

This clonotype appeared many times. The chain uses TRBV6-5 and TRBJ1-6, with 10 positions matching TRBD1. Germline V gene lookup returns CDR1 MNHEY and CDR2 SVGAGI. V lost 6 bases to trimming and J lost 1 base; unmatched junction nucleotides: 3. CDR3 length: 16 amino acids. The CDR3 DNA reads as TGTGCCAGCAGACGGACAGGGGGATCCTATAATTCACCCCTCCACTTT. As protein: CASRRTGGSYNSPLHF.

This chain uses TRBV25-1 with TRBJ1-2, with 8 nucleotides matching TRBD1. Germline values: CDR1 MGHDK, CDR2 SYGVNS. The CDR3 spans 17 residues. The trim removed 1 base at V and 4 bases at J, leaving 11 bases unmatched. The CDR3 nucleotides read TGTGCCAGCAGTGAATGGGCTGGGGGCGACAGGGGCTATGGCTACACCTTC. Amino acid sequence: CASSEWAGGDRGYGYTF.

This chain connects TRBV5-1 to TRBJ2-7; 8 nucleotides align to TRBD2. Germline lookup yields CDR1 SGHRS and CDR2 YFSETQ. V dropped 7 bases and J dropped 1; count of bases not matched to a gene: 7. CDR3 length: 14 amino acids. The CDR3 spells CASGLRGASYEQYF. The CDR3 DNA is TGCGCCAGCGGGCTGCGGGGGGCTTCCTACGAGCAGTACTTC.

This clonotype was seen more than once but under ten times. This chain uses TRBV2 with TRBJ1-5, with D possibly being TRBD1 (5 bases). Germline CDR1 SNHLY, CDR2 FYNNEI. Trimming cost V 6 bases and J 1 base, with 13 bases left between them. This CDR3 has 15 amino acids. The CDR3 loop is CASRGRVGSNQPQHF. The CDR3 coding sequence is TGTGCCAGCAGGGGACGGGTGGGAAGCAATCAGCCCCAGCATTTT.

This chain uses TRBV6-1 with TRBJ2-3; D possibly corresponds to TRBD2 (6 bases). Trimming shortened V by 5 bases and J by 2 bases, and 32 bases separated the two germline ends. CDR3 size: 21 residues. Germline assignment: CDR1 MNHNS and CDR2 SASEGT. The chain's CDR3 is CASSRRSGWGEGRSLTDTQYF. The CDR3 DNA sequence: TGTGCCAGCAGTAGAAGGTCTGGGTGGGGGGAAGGTCGATCCCTCACAGATACGCAGTATTTT.

This chain uses TRBV5-1 with TRBJ2-3, with 8 nucleotides matching TRBD1. The CDR3 is 14 amino acids. V lost 4 bases, J lost 4 bases, and 5 bases stayed unmatched. In germline, CDR1 is SGHRS, CDR2 YFSETQ. In nucleotides, the CDR3 is TGCGCCAGCAGCCCCCAGGGGGCCCCAGATACGCAGTATTTT. Translating gives CASSPQGAPDTQYF.

A note on this clonotype: A read error may be the cause here, since a much bigger clone is one base away. CDR3 in amino acids: CASSQGQGNTVAFF. CDR3 nucleotide sequence: TGTGCCAGCAGCCAGGGACAGGGGAACACTGTAGCTTTCTTT. This rearrangement joins TRBV7-9 to TRBJ1-1; TRBD1 matches 10 bases. The length of the CDR3 is 14 residues. Germline V gene sequence: CDR1 SEHNR, CDR2 FQNEAQ (reference sequence).

The rearrangement joins TRBV21-1 to TRBJ2-1; TRBD2 is taken as the D call from the table, unchecked against the DNA. TRBV21-1 is described as a pseudogene. This CDR3 contains 12 residues. The CDR3 sequence is CASSAGLYEQFF. CDR3 coding DNA: TGTGCCAGCAGCGCGGGTTTGTATGAGCAGTTCTTC.

Ten or more counts support this clonotype. The chain links TRBV20-1 to TRBJ2-2; D tentatively fits TRBD1 or TRBD2 (5 bases each). Germline assignment: CDR1 DFQATT and CDR2 SNEGSKA (reference sequence). This CDR3 is 13 amino acids long. The V end was cut by 5 bases, the J end by 3 bases, with 10 bases between. Here the CDR3 DNA reads TGCAGTGCTCGGGACCGCTACACCGGGGAGCTGTTTTTT. It translates to CSARDRYTGELFF.

This sequence joins TRBV4-1 and TRBJ2-2; possible D gene TRBD1, 5 bases. V was trimmed by 3 bases and J by 6 bases, leaving 11 bases between them. CDR1 is MGHRA and CDR2 is YSYEKL in the germline V gene. The CDR3 contains 14 residues. The CDR3 loop is CASSQVQGSGELFF. CDR3 bases: TGCGCCAGCAGCCAGGTCCAGGGATCCGGGGAGCTGTTTTTT.

This chain joins TRBV28 and TRBJ2-2; D is perhaps TRBD2 (5 bases). This CDR3 has 14 residues. The V gene lost 6 bases and the J gene lost 3 bases, with 11 bases spanning the gap. Germline V gene lookup returns CDR1 MDHEN and CDR2 SYDVKM. This CDR3 is CASSPSSYTGELFF. The CDR3 DNA reads as TGTGCCAGCAGCCCGTCTAGCTACACCGGGGAGCTGTTTTTT.

This clonotype was counted many times. This chain uses TRBV7-2 with TRBJ1-2, with 7 bases that match TRBD1. Germline V gene lookup returns CDR1 SGHTA and CDR2 FQGNSA. The V gene end was trimmed by 5 bases and the J gene end by 7 bases; junction bases not matched to a gene: 4. The CDR3 runs 12 residues. CDR3 sequence reads: CASSENRGGYTF. The CDR3 DNA reads as TGTGCCAGCAGCGAGAACAGGGGTGGCTACACCTTC. Complete variable domain (other parts from reference TRBV7-2 and TRBJ1-2): GAGVSQSPSNKVTEKGKDVELRCDPISGHTALYWYRQSLGQGLEFLIYFQGNSAPDKSGLPSDRFSAERTGGSVSTLTIQRTQQEDSAVYLCASSENRGGYTFGSGTRLTVV.